The 13 T cell receptor beta chains listed next were all sequenced from one sample in a study of CXCR3-negative and CXCR3-positive naive CD8 T cells. General observations from the study: CXCR3-positive naive cells carried more hydrophobic TRB CDR3s than CXCR3-negative naive cells did.

The antigens for these receptors are not known. The libraries of TRB cDNA were constructed through 5' RACE using UMI labels. TCRdb re-called the 5' RACE reads; every CDR3 protein appears as one record, without DNA. The table for this sample gives tens of thousands of distinct CDR3 sequences. What was sequenced was naive CXCR3+ CD8+ T cells from blood. Subset reported: CD45RO-CCR7+CD27+CD95- naive CD8+ T cells expressing CXCR3 (TNR3+). Every receptor here comes from a human donor in good health. Some clones in this sample may be carry-over from other donors' samples.

The chain has TRBV15 and TRBJ1-1. The germline V gene encodes CDR1 LNHNV and CDR2 YYDKDF (reference sequence). CDR3 length: 15 residues. CDR3 sequence reads: CATSRDLGSLREAFF.

The rearrangement joins TRBV5-6 to TRBJ2-7; TCRdb lists TRBD1, though no DNA is available to test this call. Germline CDR1 reads SGHDT; CDR2 reads YYEEEE. The length of the CDR3 is 14 residues. CDR3: CASSLERQDSEQYF.

This rearrangement joins TRBV7-3 to TRBJ2-1; TCRdb designates TRBD1, a call that cannot be tested without DNA. The CDR3 extends over 14 amino acids. In germline, CDR1 is SGHTA, CDR2 FQGTGA. Here the CDR3 reads CASSSQGTNNEQFF.

The genes are TRBV9 and TRBJ2-7; TCRdb returns TRBD1, unconfirmable since there is no DNA. The germline CDR1 and CDR2 sequences are SGDLS and YYNGEE. This CDR3 contains 15 residues. The CDR3 protein is CASSVGAQGDYEQYF.

The chain recombines TRBV29-1 with TRBJ2-7; TCRdb indicates TRBD2, and absent DNA this call remains unverified. This CDR3 has 15 amino acids. Germline V gene data show CDR1 as SQVTM and CDR2 as ANQGSEA. The CDR3 loop is CSVEDPSSGEYEQYF.

The chain couples TRBV4-1 to TRBJ2-3. The CDR3 totals 14 residues. Germline assignment: CDR1 MGHRA and CDR2 YSYEKL. This chain's CDR3 is CASSQDLPNNAQYF.

The CDR3 is CASSPSTSLYNEQFF. J is TRBJ2-1 and V is TRBV7-3. Germline CDR1 reads SGHTA; CDR2 reads FQGTGA. This CDR3 region has 15 residues.

The chain is built from TRBV25-1 and TRBJ1-1. Per the germline V gene, CDR1 is MGHDK and CDR2 is SYGVNS. The CDR3 runs to 14 residues. CDR3 residues: CASSVTGMNTEAFF.

V and J are TRBV7-9 and TRBJ2-1; TCRdb calls TRBD2, which cannot be checked without DNA. CDR1 is SEHNR and CDR2 is FQNEAQ in the germline V gene (reference sequence). The CDR3 runs 16 residues. CDR3: CASSSAGEGSYNEQFF. The whole variable domain, remainder taken from reference TRBV7-9 and TRBJ2-1, is DTGVSQNPRHKITKRGQNVTFRCDPISEHNRLYWYRQTLGQGPEFLTYFQNEAQLEKSRLLSDRFSAERPKGSFSTLEIQRTEQGDSAMYLCASSSAGEGSYNEQFFGPGTRLTVL.

This rearrangement joins TRBV15 to TRBJ1-6. The germline CDR1 and CDR2 sequences are LNHNV and YYDKDF (reference sequence). The CDR3 sequence is 15 residues long. The CDR3 here is CATSRAGYPNSPLHF.

The V call is TRBV5-6, the J call TRBJ2-2; the TCRdb D gene call, TRBD1, has no DNA to confirm it. Germline V lookup: CDR1 SGHDT, CDR2 YYEEEE. The CDR3 has 15 residues. The CDR3 region is CASSLDRSPTGELFF.

This chain uses TRBV13 with TRBJ2-2. Germline V gene lookup returns CDR1 PRHDT and CDR2 FYEKMQ (reference sequence). This CDR3 has 13 amino acids. CDR3 protein: CASSLQNTGELFF.

This chain connects TRBV6-4 to TRBJ2-1. Germline lookup yields CDR1 MRHNA and CDR2 SNTAGT. The CDR3 has 15 amino acids. CDR3 region: CASSDHDGSYNEQFF.